The 9 T cell receptor beta chains below were found in one sample sequenced in a study of T-cell reconstitution after alpha-beta-depleted transplantation in children. Unique molecular identifiers were incorporated during preparation of the TCRbeta library. TCRdb reanalysed the PCR reads using MiXCR and keeps one entry per CDR3 protein. The table shows roughly 500,000 distinct CDR3 sequences, with under 15% occurring only once. The sample here was PBMCs from the stem cell graft donor, taken from the stem cell graft. The receptors were sampled from a human donor who donated a stem cell graft to a child with combined immunodeficiency.

This clonotype was recorded many times. As DNA, the CDR3 is TGCAGCGTTGAAAGGGACACCGACTCTGGGGCCAACGTCCTGACTTTC. Translated, it gives CSVERDTDSGANVLTF. V and J are TRBV29-1 and TRBJ2-6, with D perhaps matching TRBD1 (6 bases). CDR1 and CDR2 from the germline V gene are SQVTM and ANQGSEA. This CDR3 has 16 residues. Trimming cost V 2 bases and J 0 bases, with 11 bases left between them.

This clonotype showed up just once. The chain is built from TRBV5-1 and TRBJ2-4; TRBD1 matches at 9 bases. V lost 2 bases, J lost 6 bases, and 9 bases stayed unmatched. The V gene's germline CDR1 is SGHRS and CDR2 YFSETQ. CDR3 length: 16 amino acids. The CDR3 spells CASSFGDRGTGNIQYF. CDR3 nucleotide sequence: TGCGCCAGCAGCTTTGGTGACAGGGGGACCGGAAACATTCAGTACTTC.

This clonotype was observed a handful of times. The chain uses TRBV5-6 and TRBJ1-1; TRBD1 matches 7 bases. CDR3 length: 15 residues. J lost 2 bases, V lost 3 bases, and 7 bases had no gene match. CDR1 and CDR2 (germline): SGHDT, YYEEEE. CDR3 sequence reads: CASSSYGQENTEAFF. The CDR3 DNA reads TGTGCCAGCAGCTCATATGGACAGGAAAACACTGAAGCTTTCTTT.

The table lists this clonotype with a few counts. Written as DNA, the CDR3 is TGTGCCAGCAGCCAAGGGGTGTCTAGCAATCAGCCCCAGCATTTT. It translates to CASSQGVSSNQPQHF. V and J are TRBV7-9 and TRBJ1-5, with D perhaps matching TRBD1 (5 bases). With 5 bases removed from V and 0 bases from J, the gap between germline ends came to 11 bases. The germline V gene has CDR1 SEHNR and CDR2 FQNEAQ (reference sequence). The CDR3 is 15 amino acids.

This clonotype was picked up many times. V usage is TRBV7-2 and J usage is TRBJ1-2; 7 bases match TRBD1. With 5 bases clipped from V and 4 bases from J, the junction kept 10 bases outside the gene matches. Per the germline V gene, CDR1 is SGHTA and CDR2 is FQGNSA. The CDR3 is 15 residues long. CDR3 region: CASSPTTGFSYGYTF. The CDR3 DNA reads TGTGCCAGCAGCCCAACGACAGGGTTCAGCTATGGCTACACCTTC.

The gene calls are TRBV20-1 and TRBJ2-2, with 12 bases fitting TRBD2. V was pared by 3 bases and J by 6 bases, with 8 bases of the junction left unmatched. The CDR3 length is 16 residues. Germline V gives CDR1 DFQATT, CDR2 SNEGSKA (reference sequence). CDR3 in DNA: TGCAGTGCTAGGCCTAGCGGGAGGGTTTCAGCCGGGGAGCTGTTTTTT. Encoded protein: CSARPSGRVSAGELFF.

This clonotype was observed many times. This chain links TRBV12-3 or TRBV12-4 with TRBJ2-7; a weak D match, TRBD1 (5 bases). The CDR3 covers 13 residues. Trimming removed 3 bases at V and 2 bases at J, with 8 bases between. The DNA for the CDR3 is TGTGCCAGCAGTTTCGCACAGGCCTACGAGCAGTACTTC. Translating gives CASSFAQAYEQYF.

This chain uses TRBV9 with TRBJ1-2, with D perhaps matching TRBD1 (6 bases). Trimming removed 2 bases at V and 8 bases at J, with 22 bases between. The CDR3 extends over 16 amino acids. Germline CDR1 and CDR2: SGDLS and YYNGEE. The CDR3 sequence is CASSVMPGDTAWGYTF. The CDR3, as DNA: TGTGCCAGCAGCGTGATGCCCGGGGACACAGCCTGGGGCTACACCTTC.

The V gene is TRBV3-1, the J gene TRBJ2-3, with 8 bases that match TRBD2. The CDR3 sequence is 15 residues long. J was trimmed by 4 bases and V by 4 bases; bases with no gene match: 7. Germline-derived CDR1 and CDR2 are LGHDT and YNNKEL (reference sequence). This chain's CDR3 is CASSLRTSIADTQYF. The CDR3 nucleotides are TGTGCCAGCAGCCTTAGGACTAGCATCGCAGATACGCAGTATTTT.